What follows are 2 T cell receptor beta chains derived from one specimen sequenced in a study of shared clonotypes between healthy human individuals. Naive-designated CD8 cells lacked CD45RO, were positively enriched for CCR7, and omitted terminally differentiated effector memory CD45RA+ cells. Assay: immunoSEQ multiplex PCR; the TCRdb copy retains only in-frame clones and omits some. In the table there are hundreds of thousands of clones, around 96% of which are singletons. Specimen: naive CD8+ T cells sorted from blood. The receptor source for this set is a woman in her thirties in good health.

The chain couples TRBV14 to TRBJ2-5, with TRBD2 matching 10 bases. The CDR3 sequence is 19 residues long. Germline CDR1 SGHDN, CDR2 FVKESK. J was trimmed by 4 bases and V by 1 base; bases with no gene match: 15. CDR3 DNA sequence: TGTGCCAGCAGCCAAGCCAGTGCCGTCGTACTAGCGGGATCAGAGACCCAGTACTTC. It translates to CASSQASAVVLAGSETQYF.

This chain uses TRBV6-5 with TRBJ2-1, with D maybe TRBD1 (5 bases). The CDR3 sequence is 13 residues long. Deletions cut 9 bases from V and 0 bases from J, with 9 bases between. Per the germline V gene, CDR1 is MNHEY and CDR2 is SVGAGI. CDR3 DNA sequence: TGTGCCAGGACAGCTGACTCCTACAATGAGCAGTTCTTC. Translated: CARTADSYNEQFF.